These T cell receptor beta chains were read from a single sample in a study of cytomegalovirus exposure and HLA in healthy donors. Produced via immunoSEQ multiplex PCR; TCRdb's table is partial and in-frame only. There are about 200,000 clones in the sample; 79% occur only once, and over 1.5% lies in the top ten. Sequencing was done on a sample of PBMCs. These receptors came from a girl between 10 and 17 years old in good health and CMV-seropositive. Both conserved end residues are trimmed from each CDR3. The order of the fields is CDR3 length, V gene, CDR3 protein.

11 | TRBV6-6 | ASSYSQVDEQF
11 | TRBV6-5 | ATLDAGGYEQY
11 | TRBV9 | ASGPGEAEKLF
12 | TRBV18 | ASSDGPPVNEQY
13 | TRBV6-5 | ASSFIAGGRNEQF
13 | TRBV5-1 | ASSLKGQGGSPLH
12 | TRBV4-1 | ASSQAAGGIEAF
13 | TRBV4-3 | ASSQVHDSNQPQH
12 | TRBV6-4 | ASSDSFNGYGYT
14 | TRBV5-6 | ASSQGTSGRYNEQF
11 | TRBV25-1 | ASSGGSAYGYT
6 | TRBV6-9 | AGHRQY
12 | TRBV7-6 | ASSLVGLQDTQY
14 | TRBV6-5 | ASSYKAGASNYGYT
14 | TRBV14 | ASSPGGASYNSPLH
12 | TRBV11-2 | ASRPTGSPETQY
11 | TRBV29-1 | SGEDGTYNEQF
16 | TRBV5-1 | ASSLAGQKGDPTDTQY
14 | TRBV10-3 | AISRNRGVRNQPQH
14 | TRBV9 | ASSIPGTSGYNEQF
11 | TRBV25-1 | ASRLTGNYGYT
12 | TRBV2 | ASSEAAVNYGYT
13 | TRBV10-1 | ASTLGGQGPYEQY
14 | TRBV5-4 | ASSLSPGQVSYEQY
16 | TRBV4-2 | ASSQDYWRANPQETQY
16 | TRBV11-3 | ASSPPILAGGPSYEQY
13 | TRBV19 | ASSIDTGIQETQY
12 | TRBV6-4 | ASSDSTGGTEAF
11 | TRBV11-3 | ASSLGQNYEQY
13 | TRBV7-8 | ASSLSRGLSYEQY
12 | TRBV4-1 | ASSPPGQGSVQY
11 | TRBV9 | ASSVGGGTEQF
13 | TRBV7-2 | ASSPGTGSFQPQH
13 | TRBV9 | ASSVDGAGSTIQY
11 | TRBV7-6 | ASSLSVNTEAF
12 | TRBV18 | ASSGVIAGETQY
12 | TRBV27 | ASTGTRYTGELF
14 | TRBV19 | ASSRRTGMLEETQY
14 | TRBV2 | ASSILRDYGENEQF
13 | TRBV11-2 | ASSLGSGLYNEQF
13 | TRBV6-5 | ASSYYSQGAWEQY
13 | TRBV10-3 | AISEPRRGANVLT
12 | TRBV2 | ASGEWGGTDTQY
13 | TRBV7-2 | ASSLDPGSNQPQH
12 | TRBV7-6 | ASGRGSGYNEQF
14 | TRBV5-8 | ASSWGLAGDTDTQY
14 | TRBV6-1 | ASSEAGREITDTQY
18 | TRBV4-1 | ASSPNTWTGEPATNEKLF
9 | TRBV19 | ASFRNTEAF